Listed here are 3 T cell receptor beta chains from one sample, sequenced in a study of blood T cell repertoires in COVID-19. Assay: immunoSEQ multiplex PCR; the TCRdb copy retains only in-frame clones and omits some. Counted here are roughly 78,000 clones, more than 85% occurring once; the ten biggest clones make up roughly 0.58%. Sample: peripheral blood. Receptors were obtained from a man aged 55 to 69 with acute or convalescent COVID-19.

The DNA of the CDR3 is TGCGCCAGCAGCCAGGGACCGACAGGGGGCATAGATACGCAGTATTTT. Translated: CASSQGPTGGIDTQYF. The genes are TRBV4-1 and TRBJ2-3, with TRBD1 identical over 10 bases. Germline CDR1 is MGHRA and CDR2 is YSYEKL. V trimming: 3 bases; J trimming: 5 bases; junction bases outside the gene matches: 8. The CDR3 covers 16 residues.

This clone has a single count. The V gene is TRBV5-1, the J gene TRBJ2-1, with 7 bases that match TRBD2. The germline gives CDR1 SGHRS, CDR2 YFSETQ. CDR3 length: 15 amino acids. J gave up 3 bases and V 2 bases, and 5 bases lay outside the gene matches. CDR3 sequence: CASSLRTSDYNEQFF. For the CDR3, the DNA is TGCGCCAGCAGCTTACGCACTAGCGACTACAATGAGCAGTTCTTC.

This clone was detected only once. The chain carries TRBV7-9 and TRBJ1-3; no clear D gene. Germline V gene sequence: CDR1 SEHNR, CDR2 FQNEAQ (reference sequence). This CDR3 spans 13 amino acids. V was trimmed by 0 bases and J by 9 bases, leaving 9 bases between them. CDR3 sequence reads: CASSLARDTTIYF. The CDR3 coding sequence is TGTGCCAGCAGCTTAGCGCGTGATACCACCATATATTTT.